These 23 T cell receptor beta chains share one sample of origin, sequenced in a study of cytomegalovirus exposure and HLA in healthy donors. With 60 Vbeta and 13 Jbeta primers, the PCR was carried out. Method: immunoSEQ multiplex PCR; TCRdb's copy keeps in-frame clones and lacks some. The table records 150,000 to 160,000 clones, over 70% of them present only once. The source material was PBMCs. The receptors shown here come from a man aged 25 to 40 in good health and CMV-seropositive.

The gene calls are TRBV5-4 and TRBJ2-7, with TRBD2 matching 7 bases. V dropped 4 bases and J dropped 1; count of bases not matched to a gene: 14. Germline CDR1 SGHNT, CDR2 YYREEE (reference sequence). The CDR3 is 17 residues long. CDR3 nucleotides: TGTGCCAGCAGCCCTGGCGGGTTGGCTAGCGGTTCCTACGAGCAGTACTTC. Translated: CASSPGGLASGSYEQYF. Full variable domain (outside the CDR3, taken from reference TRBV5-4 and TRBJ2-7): ETGVTQSPTHLIKTRGQQVTLRCSSQSGHNTVSWYQQALGQGPQFIFQYYREEENGRGNFPPRFSGLQFPNYSSELNVNALELDDSALYLCASSPGGLASGSYEQYFGPGTRLTVT.

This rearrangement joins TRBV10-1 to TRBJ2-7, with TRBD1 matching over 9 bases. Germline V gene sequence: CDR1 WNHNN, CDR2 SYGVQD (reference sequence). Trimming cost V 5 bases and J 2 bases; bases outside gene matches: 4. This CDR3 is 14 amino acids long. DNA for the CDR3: TGCGCCAGCAGTCCCGGGACAGGGACCTACGAGCAGTACTTC. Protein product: CASSPGTGTYEQYF.

The CDR3 DNA is TGTGCCAGCAGCCAATCTTACAGGGATAATTCCTACGAGCAGTACTTC. It specifies CASSQSYRDNSYEQYF. The V and J genes are TRBV16 and TRBJ2-7; TRBD1 might be the D (6 bases). The CDR3 contains 16 residues. Trimming removed 0 bases at V and 1 base at J, with 13 bases between. Germline-derived CDR1 and CDR2 are KGHSY and FQNENV.

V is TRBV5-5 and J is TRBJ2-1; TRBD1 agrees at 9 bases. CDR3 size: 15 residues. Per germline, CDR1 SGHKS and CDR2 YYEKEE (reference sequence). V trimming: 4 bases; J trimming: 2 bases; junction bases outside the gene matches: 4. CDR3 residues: CASSLRQGAYNEQFF. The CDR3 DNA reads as TGTGCCAGCAGCCTAAGACAGGGGGCCTACAATGAGCAGTTCTTC.

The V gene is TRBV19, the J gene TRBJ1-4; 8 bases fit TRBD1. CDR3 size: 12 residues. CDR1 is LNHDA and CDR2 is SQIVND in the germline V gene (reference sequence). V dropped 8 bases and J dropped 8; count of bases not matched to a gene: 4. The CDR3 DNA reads TGTGCCAGTTCCCCAGGGGGCGAAAAACTGTTTTTT. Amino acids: CASSPGGEKLFF.

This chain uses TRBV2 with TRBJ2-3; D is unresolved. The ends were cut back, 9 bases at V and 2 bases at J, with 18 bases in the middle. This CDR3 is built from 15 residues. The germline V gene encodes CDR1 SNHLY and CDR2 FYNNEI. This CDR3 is CARRLRKTITDTQYF. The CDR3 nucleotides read TGTGCCAGGAGGCTGCGGAAGACCATCACAGATACGCAGTATTTT.

CDR3 protein: CASKSSYNEQFF. The CDR3 nucleotides read TGTGCCTCCAAGAGCTCCTACAATGAGCAGTTCTTC. This chain joins TRBV10-3 and TRBJ2-1; D gene ambiguous. V dropped 11 bases and J dropped 0 bases, with 8 bases sitting between them. CDR3 size: 12 residues. Germline-derived CDR1 and CDR2 are ENHRY and SYGVKD.

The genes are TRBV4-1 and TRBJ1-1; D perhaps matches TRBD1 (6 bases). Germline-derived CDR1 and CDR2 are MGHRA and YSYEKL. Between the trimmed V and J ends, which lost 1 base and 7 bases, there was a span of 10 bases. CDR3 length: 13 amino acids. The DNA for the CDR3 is TGCGCCAGCAGCCAAGTAGGGGGGGTTGAAGCTTTCTTT. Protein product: CASSQVGGVEAFF.

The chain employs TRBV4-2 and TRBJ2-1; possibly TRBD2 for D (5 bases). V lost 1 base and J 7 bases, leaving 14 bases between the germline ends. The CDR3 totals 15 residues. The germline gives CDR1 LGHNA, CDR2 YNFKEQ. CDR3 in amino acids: CASSQGGSRENEQFF. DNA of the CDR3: TGTGCCAGCAGCCAAGGTGGGAGCCGTGAAAATGAGCAGTTCTTC.

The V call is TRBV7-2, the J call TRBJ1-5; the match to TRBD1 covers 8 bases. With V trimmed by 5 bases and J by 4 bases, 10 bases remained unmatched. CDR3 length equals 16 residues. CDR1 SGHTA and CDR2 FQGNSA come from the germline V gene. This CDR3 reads CASSPAGTGVNQPQHF. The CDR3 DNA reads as TGTGCCAGCAGCCCCGCCGGGACAGGAGTTAATCAGCCCCAGCATTTT.

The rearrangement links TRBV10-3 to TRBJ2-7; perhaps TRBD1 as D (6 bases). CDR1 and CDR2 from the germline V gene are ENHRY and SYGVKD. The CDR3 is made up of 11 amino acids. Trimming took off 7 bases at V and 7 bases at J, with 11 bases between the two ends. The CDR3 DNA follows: TGTGCCATCAAACAGGGAGAGGAGCAGTACTTC. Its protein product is CAIKQGEEQYF.

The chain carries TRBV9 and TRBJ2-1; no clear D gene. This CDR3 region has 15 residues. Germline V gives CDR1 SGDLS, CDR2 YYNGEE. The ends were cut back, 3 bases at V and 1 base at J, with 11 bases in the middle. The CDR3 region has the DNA TGTGCCAGCAGCGAAACTGACAAGTCCTACAATGAGCAGTTCTTC. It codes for CASSETDKSYNEQFF.

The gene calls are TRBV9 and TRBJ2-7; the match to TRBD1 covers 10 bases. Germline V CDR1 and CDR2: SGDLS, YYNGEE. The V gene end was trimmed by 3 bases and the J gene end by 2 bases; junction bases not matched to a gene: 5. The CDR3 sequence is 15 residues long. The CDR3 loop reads CASSAGQGGAYEQYF. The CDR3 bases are TGTGCCAGCAGCGCCGGACAGGGGGGGGCCTACGAGCAGTACTTC.

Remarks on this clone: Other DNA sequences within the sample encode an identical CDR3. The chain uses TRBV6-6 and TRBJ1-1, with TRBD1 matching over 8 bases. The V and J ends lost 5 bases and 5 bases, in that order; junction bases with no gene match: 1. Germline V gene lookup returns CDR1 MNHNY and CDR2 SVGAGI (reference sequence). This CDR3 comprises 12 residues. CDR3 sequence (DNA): TGTGCCAGCAGTGACAGGGGAACTGAAGCTTTCTTT. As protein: CASSDRGTEAFF.

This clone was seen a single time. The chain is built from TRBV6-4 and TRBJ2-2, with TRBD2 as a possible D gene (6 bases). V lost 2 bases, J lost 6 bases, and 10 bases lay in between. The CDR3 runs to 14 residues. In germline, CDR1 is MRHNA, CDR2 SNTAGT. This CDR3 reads CASSDQGGSGELFF. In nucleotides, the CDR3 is TGTGCCAGCAGTGACCAGGGAGGTTCCGGGGAGCTGTTTTTT.

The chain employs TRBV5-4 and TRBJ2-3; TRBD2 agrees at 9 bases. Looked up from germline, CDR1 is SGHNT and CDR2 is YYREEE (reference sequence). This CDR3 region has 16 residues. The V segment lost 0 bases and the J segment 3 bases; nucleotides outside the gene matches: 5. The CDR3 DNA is TGTGCCAGCAGCTTGGGCGGGAGGGCCGGTACAGATACGCAGTATTTT. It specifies CASSLGGRAGTDTQYF. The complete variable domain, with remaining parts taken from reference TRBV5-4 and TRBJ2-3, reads ETGVTQSPTHLIKTRGQQVTLRCSSQSGHNTVSWYQQALGQGPQFIFQYYREEENGRGNFPPRFSGLQFPNYSSELNVNALELDDSALYLCASSLGGRAGTDTQYFGPGTRLTVL.

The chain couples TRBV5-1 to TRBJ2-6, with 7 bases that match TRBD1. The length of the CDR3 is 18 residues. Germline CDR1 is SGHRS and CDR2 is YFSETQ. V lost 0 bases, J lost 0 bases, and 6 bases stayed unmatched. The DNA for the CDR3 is TGCGCCAGCAGCTTGGAGACAGGGCGAAGCTCTGGGGCCAACGTCCTGACTTTC. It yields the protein CASSLETGRSSGANVLTF.

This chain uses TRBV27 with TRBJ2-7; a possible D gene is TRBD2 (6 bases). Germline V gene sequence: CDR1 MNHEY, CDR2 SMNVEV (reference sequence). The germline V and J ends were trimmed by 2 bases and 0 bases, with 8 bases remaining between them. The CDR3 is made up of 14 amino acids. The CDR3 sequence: CASSLAGSSYEQYF. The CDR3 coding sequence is TGTGCCAGCAGTTTAGCGGGGAGCTCCTACGAGCAGTACTTC.

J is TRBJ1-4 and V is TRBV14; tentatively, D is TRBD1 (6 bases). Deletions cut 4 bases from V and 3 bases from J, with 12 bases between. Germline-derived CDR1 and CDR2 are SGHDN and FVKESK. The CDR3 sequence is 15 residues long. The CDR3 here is CASSRDAGANEKLFF. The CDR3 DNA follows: TGTGCCAGCAGCCGCGACGCAGGGGCTAATGAAAAACTGTTTTTT.

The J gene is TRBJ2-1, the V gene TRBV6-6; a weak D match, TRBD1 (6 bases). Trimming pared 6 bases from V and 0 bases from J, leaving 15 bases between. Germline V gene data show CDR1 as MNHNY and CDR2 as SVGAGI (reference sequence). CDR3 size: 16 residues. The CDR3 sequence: CASRGEQGRSYNEQFF. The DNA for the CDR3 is TGTGCCAGCAGGGGAGAACAGGGCCGCTCCTACAATGAGCAGTTCTTC.

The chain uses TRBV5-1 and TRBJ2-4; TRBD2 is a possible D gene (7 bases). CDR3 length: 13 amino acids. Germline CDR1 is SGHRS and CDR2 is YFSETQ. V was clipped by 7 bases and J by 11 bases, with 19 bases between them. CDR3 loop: CASPRGAIPLQYF. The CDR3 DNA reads TGCGCCAGCCCCCGGGGGGCCATCCCGCTTCAGTACTTC. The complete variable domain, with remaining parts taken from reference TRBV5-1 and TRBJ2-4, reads KAGVTQTPRYLIKTRGQQVTLSCSPISGHRSVSWYQQTPGQGLQFLFEYFSETQRNKGNFPGRFSGRQFSNSRSEMNVSTLELGDSALYLCASPRGAIPLQYFGAGTRLSVL.

CDR3 amino acids: CASSIQGDRAYEQYF. CDR3 DNA sequence: TGTGCCAGTAGTATACAGGGGGATCGCGCCTACGAGCAGTACTTC. This sequence joins TRBV19 and TRBJ2-7, with TRBD1 identical over 7 bases. The CDR3 covers 15 residues. Germline V gives CDR1 LNHDA, CDR2 SQIVND (reference sequence). V lost 2 bases, J lost 2 bases, and 6 bases stayed unmatched.

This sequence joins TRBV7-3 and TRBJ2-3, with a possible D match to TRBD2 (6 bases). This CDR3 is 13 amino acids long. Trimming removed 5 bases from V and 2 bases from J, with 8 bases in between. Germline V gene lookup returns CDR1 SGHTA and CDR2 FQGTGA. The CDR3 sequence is CASSRDFTDTQYF. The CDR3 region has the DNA TGTGCCAGCAGCCGGGACTTCACAGATACGCAGTATTTT.